What follows are 9 T cell receptor beta chains derived from one specimen sequenced in a study of early T cells in non-severe SARS-CoV-2 infection. TCRdb recomputed calls from the 5' RACE reads with MiXCR, one row per CDR3 protein. Here the sample spans tens of thousands of distinct CDR3 sequences, roughly an eighth being singletons. Material for sequencing was whole blood. The receptors come from an adult who was a healthcare worker with PCR-confirmed SARS-CoV-2 infection or an uninfected control (not recorded which).

This clonotype was recorded at least ten times. This chain connects TRBV13 to TRBJ2-7; no reliable D call. The CDR3 is 13 amino acids. CDR1 PRHDT and CDR2 FYEKMQ come from the germline V gene (reference sequence). Trimming left V 0 bases short and J 9 bases short, with 12 bases between. The CDR3 spells CASSLGRSRRQYF. The CDR3 DNA is TGTGCCAGCAGCTTAGGCCGGTCTAGACGGCAGTACTTC.

There are a few counts of this clonotype. The chain has TRBV7-2 and TRBJ2-5, with 9 bases fitting TRBD1. Trimming removed 1 base from V and 5 bases from J; junction bases left unmatched: 5. This CDR3 is 15 amino acids long. CDR1 SGHTA and CDR2 FQGNSA come from the germline V gene. CDR3 nucleotide sequence: TGTGCCAGCAGCTTAGGAGACAGGGGGTCGGAGACCCAGTACTTC. Amino acid sequence: CASSLGDRGSETQYF.

The genes are TRBV2 and TRBJ2-7; maybe TRBD2 (6 bases). The CDR3 has 15 amino acids. V lost 8 bases and J 6 bases, leaving 23 bases between the germline ends. Germline lookup yields CDR1 SNHLY and CDR2 FYNNEI. The CDR3 sequence is CASATPRGFSGEQYF. The CDR3 region has the DNA TGTGCCAGCGCGACCCCTCGGGGGTTCTCGGGCGAGCAGTACTTC.

The chain has TRBV20-1 and TRBJ2-1; D is unclear. With 3 bases removed from V and 0 bases from J, the gap between germline ends came to 15 bases. CDR3 length equals 16 residues. The germline CDR1 and CDR2 sequences are DFQATT and SNEGSKA (reference sequence). This CDR3 reads CSASDEERSSYNEQFF. The DNA for the CDR3 is TGCAGTGCTAGCGATGAAGAAAGAAGCTCCTACAATGAGCAGTTCTTC.

This chain connects TRBV5-4 to TRBJ2-1; D assignment may be TRBD1 or TRBD2 (5 bases each). The CDR3 covers 11 residues. The V end was cut by 4 bases, the J end by 9 bases, with 8 bases between. Germline V lookup: CDR1 SGHNT, CDR2 YYREEE (reference sequence). CDR3 DNA sequence: TGTGCCAGCAGCGCTGGGGGTGAGCAGTTCTTC. As protein: CASSAGGEQFF.

This clonotype has ten or more counts. The chain employs TRBV7-2 and TRBJ2-3; TRBD2 agrees at 9 bases. In germline, CDR1 is SGHTA, CDR2 FQGNSA. The ends lost 2 bases at V and 2 bases at J; junction bases unmatched: 5. The CDR3 covers 16 residues. The CDR3 reads CASSLLAGPNTDTQYF. DNA of the CDR3: TGTGCCAGCAGCTTACTAGCGGGACCGAACACAGATACGCAGTATTTT.

The count of this clonotype is one. The chain is built from TRBV11-1 and TRBJ2-1; 9 nucleotides align to TRBD2. V lost 4 bases, J lost 3 bases, and 19 bases stayed unmatched. The germline V gene encodes CDR1 SGHAT and CDR2 FQDESV (reference sequence). The CDR3 spans 20 residues. CDR3 residues: CASSSRETSGLPTFYNEQFF. DNA of the CDR3: TGTGCCAGCAGCTCACGCGAGACTAGCGGCCTACCCACCTTCTACAATGAGCAGTTCTTC.

This clonotype was found a few times. The chain is built from TRBV29-1 and TRBJ1-1; possible D gene TRBD1, 5 bases. CDR1 is SQVTM, CDR2 ANQGSEA, per germline. The CDR3 length is 15 residues. V lost 6 bases and J 1 base, leaving 18 bases between the germline ends. The CDR3 sequence: CSVSRDGAENTEAFF. Written as DNA, the CDR3 is TGCAGCGTCTCCAGGGACGGGGCGGAGAACACTGAAGCTTTCTTT.

This clonotype was found a few times. The gene calls are TRBV9 and TRBJ2-7; D might be TRBD1 (6 bases). Looked up from germline, CDR1 is SGDLS and CDR2 is YYNGEE. Trimming left V 1 base short and J 3 bases short, with 11 bases between. The CDR3 totals 14 residues. The CDR3 spells CASSVQGSDYEQYF. In DNA, the CDR3 is TGTGCCAGCAGCGTACAGGGGTCTGACTACGAGCAGTACTTC. Filled out from reference TRBV9 and TRBJ2-7, the complete variable domain reads DSGVTQTPKHLITATGQRVTLRCSPRSGDLSVYWYQQSLDQGLQFLIQYYNGEERAKGNILERFSAQQFPDLHSELNLSSLELGDSALYFCASSVQGSDYEQYFGPGTRLTVT.